Listed below are T cell receptor beta chains from one sample, sequenced in a study of patients and donors after allogeneic stem cell transplantation. TCRdb processed the RT-PCR reads anew with MiXCR; each CDR3 protein has one entry. The table has some 960,000 distinct CDR3 sequences, about a sixth seen once; the top ten hold 5.5% to 6.5%. Input material: blood, either unsorted or a sorted T cell fraction (not recorded which). The source of these receptors is a human donor who was either an allogeneic HSCT recipient or a stem cell or donor lymphocyte infusion donor (not recorded which). It is not recorded whose cells these are; they may come from a transplant donor. Each CDR3 is given with its conserved first and last residue. D genes are given only for firm matches. Rows give clone size only sometimes, using once, few, many, or a class for an expanded clone.

.	few	TRBV28	TRBJ2-1	CASSLVGRANKGEQFF	TGTGCCAGCAGTTTAGTGGGCAGGGCGAATAAAGGAGAGCAGTTCTTC
TRBD2	.	TRBV3-1	TRBJ2-2	CASSQLGTSDTGELFF	TGTGCCAGCAGCCAACTCGGGACTAGCGACACCGGGGAGCTGTTTTTT
.	many	TRBV20-1	TRBJ1-2	CSARAAGEGYGYTF	TGCAGTGCTAGAGCGGCAGGGGAGGGCTATGGCTACACCTTC
.	.	TRBV24-1	TRBJ1-1	CATSDCAPVGTPITNTEAFF	TGTGCCACCAGTGATTGTGCTCCGGTGGGGACCCCCATCACGAACACTGAAGCTTTCTTT
TRBD2	many	TRBV6-2/TRBV6-3	TRBJ2-1	CASRTTKRGSSYNEQFF	TGTGCCAGCAGGACGACTAAGCGGGGAAGCTCCTACAATGAGCAGTTCTTC
.	.	TRBV7-3	TRBJ2-5	CASSLWGERETQYF	TGTGCCAGCAGCTTATGGGGGGAACGCGAGACCCAGTACTTC
.	.	TRBV2	TRBJ1-5	CASSEWGQADF	TGTGCCAGCAGTGAATGGGGGCAAGCTGATTTT
.	many	TRBV5-1	TRBJ2-1	CASSLGGGSYNEQFF	TGCGCCAGCAGCTTGGGGGGTGGCTCCTACAATGAGCAGTTCTTC
.	.	TRBV27	TRBJ2-7	CASSSWGPGRDEQYF	TGTGCCAGCAGTTCCTGGGGCCCGGGAAGGGACGAGCAGTACTTC
.	many	TRBV6-5	TRBJ2-7	CASSYSWAGPLYEQYF	TGTGCCAGCAGTTACTCATGGGCAGGGCCTCTCTACGAGCAGTACTTC
TRBD1	.	TRBV10-2	TRBJ2-1	CASSLKPGTGDDYEQFF	TGCGCCAGCAGTCTTAAACCCGGGACAGGGGACGACTATGAGCAGTTCTTC
.	few	TRBV19	TRBJ1-5	CASSMGSGGMPQHF	TGTGCCAGTAGTATGGGCAGTGGGGGTATGCCCCAGCATTTT
.	few	TRBV20-1	TRBJ2-3	CSAPGTRTDTQYF	TGCAGTGCTCCCGGGACTCGAACAGATACGCAGTATTTT
TRBD1	.	TRBV7-6	TRBJ2-3	CASSPPQDRVGADTQYF	TGTGCCAGCAGCCCTCCCCAGGACAGGGTAGGAGCAGATACGCAGTATTTT
.	few	TRBV9	TRBJ2-1	CASSPHERAYNEQFF	TGTGCCAGCAGCCCCCACGAGCGGGCCTACAATGAGCAGTTCTTC
TRBD1	.	TRBV12-3/TRBV12-4	TRBJ1-2	CASSSGTGHYGYTF	TGTGCCAGCAGTTCCGGGACAGGGCACTATGGCTACACCTTC
TRBD2	.	TRBV24-1	TRBJ2-1	CATCGTSGSDEQFF	TGTGCCACCTGCGGGACTAGCGGGTCGGATGAGCAGTTCTTC
TRBD2	.	TRBV7-9	TRBJ2-2	CASGLTSGKNTGELFF	TGTGCCAGTGGTTTAACTAGCGGGAAGAACACCGGGGAGCTGTTTTTT